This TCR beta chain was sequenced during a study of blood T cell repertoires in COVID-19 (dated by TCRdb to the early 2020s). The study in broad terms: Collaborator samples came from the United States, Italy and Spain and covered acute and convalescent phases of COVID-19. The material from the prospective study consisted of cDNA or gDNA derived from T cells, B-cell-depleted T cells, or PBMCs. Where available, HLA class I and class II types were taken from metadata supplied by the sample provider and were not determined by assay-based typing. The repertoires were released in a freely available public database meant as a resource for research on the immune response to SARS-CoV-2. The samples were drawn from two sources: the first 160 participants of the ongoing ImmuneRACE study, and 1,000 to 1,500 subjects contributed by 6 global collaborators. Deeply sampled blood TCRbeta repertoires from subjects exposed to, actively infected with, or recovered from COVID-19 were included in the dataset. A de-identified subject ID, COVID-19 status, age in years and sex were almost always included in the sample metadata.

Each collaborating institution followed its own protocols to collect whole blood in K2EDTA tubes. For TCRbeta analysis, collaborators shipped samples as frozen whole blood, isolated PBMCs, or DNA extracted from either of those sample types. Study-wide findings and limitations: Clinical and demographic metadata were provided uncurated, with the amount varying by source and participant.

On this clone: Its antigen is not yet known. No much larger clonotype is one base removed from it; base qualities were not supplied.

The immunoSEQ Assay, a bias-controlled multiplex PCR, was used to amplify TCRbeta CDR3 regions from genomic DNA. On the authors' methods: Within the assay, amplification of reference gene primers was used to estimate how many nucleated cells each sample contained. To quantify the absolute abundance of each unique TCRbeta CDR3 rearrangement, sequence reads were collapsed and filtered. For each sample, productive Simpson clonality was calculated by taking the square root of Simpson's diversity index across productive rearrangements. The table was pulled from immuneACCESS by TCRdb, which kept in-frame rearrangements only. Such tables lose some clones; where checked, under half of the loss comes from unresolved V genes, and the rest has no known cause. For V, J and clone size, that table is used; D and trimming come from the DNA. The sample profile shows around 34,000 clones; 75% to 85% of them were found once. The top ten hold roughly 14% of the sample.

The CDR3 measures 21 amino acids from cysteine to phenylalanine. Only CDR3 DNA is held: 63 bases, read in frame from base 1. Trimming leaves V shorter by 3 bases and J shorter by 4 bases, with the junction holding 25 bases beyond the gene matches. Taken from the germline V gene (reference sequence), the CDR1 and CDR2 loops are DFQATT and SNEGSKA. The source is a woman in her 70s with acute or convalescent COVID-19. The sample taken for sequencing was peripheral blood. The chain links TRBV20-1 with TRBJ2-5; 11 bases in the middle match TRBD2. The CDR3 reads CSASYFSIWTSGLHPPETQYF. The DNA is TGCAGTGCTAGTTATTTTTCTATTTGGACTAGCGGGCTACATCCTCCAGAGACCCAGTACTTC.